The source of this T cell receptor (beta chain) is a study of vaccination and CD4 T cells after COVID-19 (dated 2022 in TCRdb). As for the study more broadly: Convalescent patients had a positive SARS-CoV-2 result on nasal swab PCR, and of these patients, fewer than ten had mild disease and one had severe disease. The convalescent cohort comprised six males and four females, including two Hispanic individuals, seven Caucasians, two Asians and one multiracial person. Each participant got two doses of either the Pfizer-BioNTech BNT162b2 vaccine (n=8) or the Moderna mRNA-1273 vaccine (n=2). Post-COVID blood samples from convalescent patients were collected a median of approximately 100 days after diagnosis, with a range of 35 to 161 days. The time from the second vaccine dose to post-vaccine blood sampling had a median of approximately 72 days and ranged from about 12 to 241 days. Overlapping spike peptide pools from SARS-CoV-2 and from the common cold coronaviruses HCoV-NL63, HCoV-OC43 and HCoV-229E were used as culture stimuli. As controls, cultures received a CEFX viral epitope pool (the positive control), an HIV-1 Nef peptide pool (the negative control), or no peptide at all. In around 9 COVID-19 convalescent patients and a few infection-naive healthy vaccine recipients, researchers compared the spike-specific CD4+ TCR repertoire from before mRNA vaccination with the repertoire from after. What the authors observed across the whole study: The median count of SARS-CoV-2-reactive clonotypes went up from under 25 after infection to 38 after vaccination, although the change was not significant. Among convalescent patients, a median about 86% of the SARS-CoV-2-reactive clones seen after vaccination appeared only after vaccination, which suggests priming specific to the vaccine. Nearly all vaccine-specific clones in convalescent patients (304 of 307) were mono-reactive for SARS-CoV-2 spike rather than cross-reactive with common cold coronaviruses. Relatively few convalescent patients were included in the study, and early timepoints after natural infection were not analyzed.

From the germline V gene (reference sequence), CDR1 is LNHDA and CDR2 is SQIVND. There are 15 amino acids in the CDR3, from cysteine to phenylalanine inclusive. This entry keeps only the CDR3 DNA: 45 bases, framed from base 1. At the junction V is shortened by 0 bases and J by 10 bases, with 16 bases in between. Concerning this clonotype itself: No cognate antigen has been identified for it. The record has no base qualities; no much larger clone is one base away.

Per the publication, the treatment or condition label means: approximately nine-day PBMC culture with coronavirus spike peptide pools or control peptides (ViraFEST assay). The ViraFEST assay was used in the study, in which antigen-specific T cells were expanded with peptide pools and expanded clonotypes were subsequently identified by TCR sequencing. Positive SARS-CoV-2 PCR tests in the convalescent patients dated from March to December 2020, before Alpha, Beta and Delta variants emerged in the United States. Each well held millions of PBMCs cultured with about 9.8 ug/ml peptide pools in IMDM containing roughly 5% human AB serum and 9.5 to 10 IU/ml IL-2. Half of the culture medium was replaced with fresh IL-2-containing medium on days 3 and 7. After less than twelve days of culture, CD4+ T cells were isolated by negative selection with the EasySep CD4+ T cell isolation kit. PBMCs were separated from whole blood using Ficoll-Paque Plus gradient centrifugation and then either used fresh or cryopreserved at -140C. In general, triplicate wells were set up for every culture condition.

The library was obtained by PCR. DNA from cultured CD4+ T cells underwent TCR sequencing with the Oncomine TCR Beta short-read assay at the Johns Hopkins FTIC core. The QIAamp micro DNA kit was used to extract genomic DNA from the cultured CD4+ T cells. Oncomine TCR Beta libraries from cultured CD4+ T cells were pooled using unique dual indexes and sequenced on an Illumina iSeq 100. Per the source publication's procedure: Non-productive sequences were removed, and CDR3s not starting with C, not ending with F or W, or shorter than 7 amino acids were discarded. The MANAFEST web application was used to identify antigen-specific clonotypes by comparing peptide-stimulated wells against reference wells and other culture wells. Positive clones required FDR below 0.05, an odds ratio above 5, and productive frequency above 0.1% in at least two of three replicate wells. Cross-reactive clonotypes were defined as significantly expanded in both SARS-CoV-2 spike wells and at least one common cold coronavirus spike condition. Levenshtein distances (stringdist) and unrooted phylogenetic trees (ape) in R version 3.6.1 were used to assess CDR3 homology. The raw public data were reprocessed by TCRdb itself: fastp quality trimming at Q25, MiXCR clonotype calling, in-frame beta chains only. One record per CDR3 amino acid sequence lists the most common genes and DNA. The V and J calls shown here were made by TCRdb, not taken from the authors' results. The sample table contains roughly 16,000 distinct CDR3 sequences; only one count was recorded for 50% to 55% of them. The biggest ten clones account for over 13% of the sample.

Sequenced input: CD4+ T cells from blood, cultured in vitro. The TCR comes from a human donor who had recovered from COVID-19. The rearrangement combines TRBV19 with TRBJ2-1, with the D gene not clear enough to name. CDR3 reads: CASSIDRVLAREQFF. The DNA is TGTGCCAGTAGTATAGATCGGGTTTTGGCGCGCGAGCAGTTCTTC.